This entry lists 10 T cell receptor beta chains sequenced from one sample in a study of blood T cell repertoires in COVID-19. Libraries were prepared by immunoSEQ multiplex PCR; TCRdb keeps only in-frame clonotypes and omits some of them. The data show approximately 170,000 clones, around 80% seen once. The sample comprised PBMCs or T cells enriched from blood (not recorded which). The source of these receptors is a woman in her 70s in a cohort exposed to, infected with or recovered from COVID-19 (not recorded which).

The chain has TRBV19 and TRBJ2-2, with 10 bases fitting TRBD1. Germline lookup yields CDR1 LNHDA and CDR2 SQIVND (reference sequence). The CDR3 is 16 residues long. With 3 bases clipped from V and 7 bases from J, the junction kept 8 bases outside the gene matches. The CDR3 here is CASSIGDRGSNGELFF. CDR3 sequence (DNA): TGTGCCAGTAGTATTGGGGACAGGGGAAGTAACGGGGAGCTGTTTTTT.

The rearrangement uses TRBV5-1 and TRBJ2-2; 9 nucleotides line up with TRBD2. This CDR3 spans 16 amino acids. V trimming: 4 bases; J trimming: 2 bases; junction bases outside the gene matches: 6. The germline gives CDR1 SGHRS, CDR2 YFSETQ. The CDR3 nucleotides are TGCGCCAGCAGCCCCCAGCTAGCGGGAAACACCGGGGAGCTGTTTTTT. This encodes CASSPQLAGNTGELFF.

There are a few counts of this clone. The V and J genes are TRBV5-4 and TRBJ2-5; 7 bases are a match to TRBD1. V shed 5 bases and J 2 bases; nucleotides not matched to a gene: 9. The germline gives CDR1 SGHNT, CDR2 YYREEE (reference sequence). This CDR3 is built from 15 residues. The CDR3 is CASSSPGQRQETQYF. The CDR3 nucleotides are TGTGCCAGCAGTTCGCCGGGACAGAGACAAGAGACCCAGTACTTC.

The V and J genes are TRBV4-1 and TRBJ2-1, with TRBD1 as a possible D gene (6 bases). Trimming removed 6 bases at V and 10 bases at J, with 19 bases between. CDR3 length: 14 residues. CDR1 is MGHRA and CDR2 is YSYEKL in the germline V gene. In DNA, the CDR3 is TGCGCCAGCAGGTTAGGGACATTCGATGGGGAGCAGTTCTTC. Protein sequence: CASRLGTFDGEQFF.

This clone was seen just once. The chain combines TRBV10-3 with TRBJ2-1, with 7 bases fitting TRBD2. The germline V gene encodes CDR1 ENHRY and CDR2 SYGVKD. This CDR3 is 14 amino acids long. The V gene end was trimmed by 6 bases and the J gene end by 9 bases; junction bases not matched to a gene: 11. The CDR3 spells CAIRRQRDVTEQFF. The CDR3, as DNA: TGTGCCATCAGGAGGCAGCGGGATGTTACTGAGCAGTTCTTC.

The chain couples TRBV7-2 to TRBJ2-3; 12 bases match TRBD2. CDR3 length equals 16 residues. Germline CDR1 reads SGHTA; CDR2 reads FQGNSA. After removal of 0 bases from V and 4 bases from J, the junction contained 2 bases not matched to a gene. CDR3 bases: TGTGCCAGCAGCTTAGCTCTAGCGGGAGGGTCAGATACGCAGTATTTT. Encoded protein: CASSLALAGGSDTQYF.

Many counts were recorded for this clone. The gene calls are TRBV10-3 and TRBJ1-4, with D possibly matching TRBD1 (6 bases). The V and J ends lost 10 bases and 8 bases respectively, with 17 bases between them. Per germline, CDR1 ENHRY and CDR2 SYGVKD. The CDR3 contains 13 residues. CDR3 region: CATNREGGEKLFF. The CDR3 bases are TGTGCCACAAACAGGGAGGGAGGAGAAAAACTGTTTTTT.

The chain recombines TRBV10-2 with TRBJ2-6; TRBD2 aligns across 14 bases. V trimming: 3 bases; J trimming: 4 bases; junction bases outside the gene matches: 11. CDR1 is WSHSY, CDR2 SAAADI, per germline. This CDR3 is built from 20 residues. The CDR3: CASSDGTSGSRINGANVLTF. The DNA of the CDR3 is TGCGCCAGCAGTGACGGGACTAGCGGGAGTCGGATTAACGGGGCCAACGTCCTGACTTTC.

This chain uses TRBV5-4 with TRBJ2-7; 13 nucleotides align to TRBD2. Unmatched junction bases numbered 4, after V lost 3 bases and J lost 10 bases. CDR1 and CDR2 (germline): SGHNT, YYREEE (reference sequence). This CDR3 is built from 13 residues. The DNA for the CDR3 is TGTGCCAGCAGCTCAGGACTAGCGGGAGCCCAGTACTTC. Translated: CASSSGLAGAQYF.

The chain uses TRBV9 and TRBJ1-4; D uncertain. In germline, CDR1 is SGDLS, CDR2 YYNGEE. This CDR3 region has 15 residues. V lost 0 bases and J lost 7, with 13 bases in between. CDR3 region: CASSVGGMATEKLFF. Here the CDR3 DNA reads TGTGCCAGCAGCGTAGGAGGTATGGCAACTGAAAAACTGTTTTTT.